The 11 T cell receptor beta chains below all came from one sample that was sequenced in a study of blood T cell repertoires in COVID-19. TCRdb's copy holds only in-frame clones and misses some; the assay was immunoSEQ multiplex PCR. The repertoire holds 290,000 or so clones, with about 93% as singletons. Material for sequencing was PBMCs or T cells enriched from blood (not recorded which). Receptor source: a woman younger than 45 who had recovered from COVID-19.

The J gene is TRBJ2-1, the V gene TRBV27; the D is unclear. Germline CDR1 MNHEY, CDR2 SMNVEV (reference sequence). Trimming left V 2 bases short and J 2 bases short, with 7 bases between. The CDR3 has 14 residues. The CDR3 coding sequence is TGTGCCAGCAGTTTAGCGGTTACCTACAATGAGCAGTTCTTC. Amino acid sequence: CASSLAVTYNEQFF.

This rearrangement joins TRBV30 to TRBJ1-5; D gene unclear. Trimming stripped 6 bases from V and 3 bases from J, with 12 bases between. Germline assignment: CDR1 GTSNPN and CDR2 SVGIG (reference sequence). The CDR3 contains 13 residues. For the CDR3, the DNA is TGTGCCTGCCGAACAGTATCCAATCAGCCCCAGCATTTT. Translation gives CACRTVSNQPQHF.

The rearrangement uses TRBV28 and TRBJ1-1, with D unresolved. Germline V gene sequence: CDR1 MDHEN, CDR2 SYDVKM. This CDR3 region has 13 residues. The germline V and J ends were trimmed by 1 base and 5 bases, with 8 bases remaining between them. CDR3 sequence: CASSLLGRTEAFF. The CDR3 DNA reads as TGTGCCAGCAGTTTATTGGGGAGGACTGAAGCTTTCTTT.

The rearrangement uses TRBV19 and TRBJ2-7; 8 nucleotides align to TRBD2. V trimming: 8 bases; J trimming: 1 base; junction bases outside the gene matches: 16. Germline-derived CDR1 and CDR2 are LNHDA and SQIVND (reference sequence). The CDR3 is made up of 17 amino acids. CDR3 region: CASALRSGAGESYEQYF. CDR3 coding DNA: TGTGCCAGTGCCCTAAGGTCGGGAGCGGGAGAATCCTACGAGCAGTACTTC.

This clone was seen a single time. V gene TRBV6-4 combines with J gene TRBJ2-1, with 12 bases fitting TRBD2. V dropped 5 bases and J dropped 7; count of bases not matched to a gene: 6. Germline values: CDR1 MRHNA, CDR2 SNTAGT. CDR3 length: 15 amino acids. This CDR3 is CASSPSGRAKNEQFF. The DNA of the CDR3 is TGTGCCAGCAGTCCTAGCGGGAGGGCTAAAAATGAGCAGTTCTTC.

V usage is TRBV27 and J usage is TRBJ1-4, with unresolved D. The CDR3 runs 15 residues. V shed 0 bases and J shed 8 bases, with 13 bases lying between them. Germline values: CDR1 MNHEY, CDR2 SMNVEV (reference sequence). The chain's CDR3 is CASSLSSVLGEKLFF. DNA for the CDR3: TGTGCCAGCAGTTTATCGTCAGTCCTCGGGGAAAAACTGTTTTTT.

V usage is TRBV19 and J usage is TRBJ1-6, with D perhaps TRBD1 (6 bases). Germline V gene lookup returns CDR1 LNHDA and CDR2 SQIVND (reference sequence). The CDR3 has 15 amino acids. V gave up 6 bases and J gave up 5 bases, with 14 bases separating them. This CDR3 is CASRGAGADNSPLHF. The CDR3 DNA follows: TGTGCCAGTAGAGGGGCGGGGGCCGATAATTCACCCCTCCACTTT.

This chain uses TRBV29-1 with TRBJ2-7; the match to TRBD1 covers 9 bases. The CDR3 extends over 14 amino acids. The germline V gene encodes CDR1 SQVTM and CDR2 ANQGSEA. V lost 2 bases and J lost 3; bases outside the gene matches: 5. The CDR3 protein is CSVEMTGGGYEQYF. CDR3 in DNA: TGCAGCGTTGAAATGACAGGGGGAGGCTACGAGCAGTACTTC.

Concerning this clone itself: The identical CDR3 is also encoded by other nucleotide sequences in the sample. V gene TRBV5-1 combines with J gene TRBJ1-1, with D possibly matching TRBD1 (6 bases). CDR1 SGHRS and CDR2 YFSETQ come from the germline V gene. The CDR3 sequence is 13 residues long. V lost 2 bases to trimming and J lost 4 bases, with 9 bases between them. The CDR3 spells CASSLRGGTEAFF. The CDR3 region has the DNA TGCGCCAGCAGCTTAAGGGGGGGCACTGAAGCTTTCTTT. Complete variable domain (other parts from reference TRBV5-1 and TRBJ1-1): KAGVTQTPRYLIKTRGQQVTLSCSPISGHRSVSWYQQTPGQGLQFLFEYFSETQRNKGNFPGRFSGRQFSNSRSEMNVSTLELGDSALYLCASSLRGGTEAFFGQGTRLTVV.

This chain links TRBV18 with TRBJ2-1, with D possibly TRBD1 on 6 matching bases. Trimming cost V 6 bases and J 6 bases, with 12 bases left between them. The CDR3 sequence is 13 residues long. CDR1 KGHSH and CDR2 LQKENI come from the germline V gene. The CDR3 DNA reads as TGTGCCAGCTCCCCGACAGGTCCCAATGAGCAGTTCTTC. This codes for CASSPTGPNEQFF. Full variable domain (rest looked up from reference TRBV18 and TRBJ2-1): NAGVMQNPRHLVRRRGQEARLRCSPMKGHSHVYWYRQLPEEGLKFMVYLQKENIIDESGMPKERFSAEFPKEGPSILRIQQVVRGDSAAYFCASSPTGPNEQFFGPGTRLTVL.

This chain joins TRBV19 and TRBJ1-5, with D unresolved. The CDR3 has 13 residues. The V and J ends lost 7 bases and 7 bases respectively, with 14 bases between them. CDR1 and CDR2 (germline): LNHDA, SQIVND (reference sequence). The CDR3 reads CASKTTGAQPQHF. The CDR3 DNA reads as TGTGCCAGTAAGACTACGGGCGCACAGCCCCAGCATTTT.